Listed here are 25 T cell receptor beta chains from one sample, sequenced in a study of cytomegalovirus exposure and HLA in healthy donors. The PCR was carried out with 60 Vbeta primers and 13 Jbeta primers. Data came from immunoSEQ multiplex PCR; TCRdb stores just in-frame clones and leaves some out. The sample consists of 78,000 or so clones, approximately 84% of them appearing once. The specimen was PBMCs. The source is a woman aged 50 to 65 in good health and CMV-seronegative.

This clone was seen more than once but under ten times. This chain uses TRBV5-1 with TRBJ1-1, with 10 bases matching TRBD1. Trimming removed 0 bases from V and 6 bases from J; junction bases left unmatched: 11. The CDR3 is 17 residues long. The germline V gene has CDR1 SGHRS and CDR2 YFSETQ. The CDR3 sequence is CASSLAPGQGRGAEAFF. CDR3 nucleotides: TGCGCCAGCAGCTTGGCCCCGGGACAGGGGAGAGGGGCTGAAGCTTTCTTT.

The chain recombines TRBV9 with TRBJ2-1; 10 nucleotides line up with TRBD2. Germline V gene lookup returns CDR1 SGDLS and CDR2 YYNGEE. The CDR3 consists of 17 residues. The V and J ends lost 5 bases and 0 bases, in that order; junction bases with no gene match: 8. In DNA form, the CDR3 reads TGTGCCAGCAGTCGAATAAGCGGGGGGGACTCCTACAATGAGCAGTTCTTC. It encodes CASSRISGGDSYNEQFF.

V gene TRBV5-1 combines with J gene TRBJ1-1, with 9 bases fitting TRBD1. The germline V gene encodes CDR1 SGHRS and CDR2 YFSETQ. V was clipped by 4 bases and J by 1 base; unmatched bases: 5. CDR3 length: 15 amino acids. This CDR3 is CASSTPGQGNTEAFF. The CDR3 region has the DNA TGCGCCAGCAGCACACCGGGACAGGGGAACACTGAAGCTTTCTTT.

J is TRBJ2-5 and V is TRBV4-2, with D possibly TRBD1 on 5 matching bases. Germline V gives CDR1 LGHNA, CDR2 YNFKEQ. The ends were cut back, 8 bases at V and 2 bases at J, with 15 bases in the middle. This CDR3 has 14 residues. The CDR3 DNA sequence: TGTGCCAGCGGGTGGGGCAGATCTCAAGAGACCCAGTACTTC. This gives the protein CASGWGRSQETQYF.

Written as DNA, the CDR3 is TGTGCCACCAGCAGCTCCCCTCCGACAGGACGCTACGAGCAGTACTTC. Amino acid sequence: CATSSSPPTGRYEQYF. The chain links TRBV15 to TRBJ2-7; weak D call: TRBD1 (6 bases). Germline V gives CDR1 LNHNV, CDR2 YYDKDF (reference sequence). The CDR3 runs 16 residues. Trimming took off 3 bases at V and 3 bases at J, with 18 bases between the two ends.

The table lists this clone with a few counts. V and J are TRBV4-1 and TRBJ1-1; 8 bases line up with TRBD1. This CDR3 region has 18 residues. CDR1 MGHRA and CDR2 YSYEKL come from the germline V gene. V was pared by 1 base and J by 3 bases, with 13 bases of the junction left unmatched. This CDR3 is CASSQGNPGGFLDTEAFF. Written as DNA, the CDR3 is TGCGCCAGCAGCCAAGGAAATCCAGGGGGCTTCTTGGACACTGAAGCTTTCTTT.

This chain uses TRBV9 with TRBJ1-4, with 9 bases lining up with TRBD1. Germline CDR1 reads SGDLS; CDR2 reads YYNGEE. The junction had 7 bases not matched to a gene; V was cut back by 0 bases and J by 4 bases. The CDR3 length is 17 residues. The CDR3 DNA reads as TGTGCCAGCAGCGTAGGACCGGGACAGGGACTTAATGAAAAACTGTTTTTT. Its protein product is CASSVGPGQGLNEKLFF. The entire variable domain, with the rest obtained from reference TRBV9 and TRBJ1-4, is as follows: DSGVTQTPKHLITATGQRVTLRCSPRSGDLSVYWYQQSLDQGLQFLIQYYNGEERAKGNILERFSAQQFPDLHSELNLSSLELGDSALYFCASSVGPGQGLNEKLFFGSGTQLSVL.

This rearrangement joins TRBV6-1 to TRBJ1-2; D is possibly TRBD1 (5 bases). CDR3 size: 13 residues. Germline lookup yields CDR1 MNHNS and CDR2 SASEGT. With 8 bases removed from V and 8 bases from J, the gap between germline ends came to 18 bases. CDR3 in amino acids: CASLPTGGGGYTF. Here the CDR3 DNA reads TGTGCCAGCCTCCCTACCGGGGGAGGGGGCTACACCTTC.

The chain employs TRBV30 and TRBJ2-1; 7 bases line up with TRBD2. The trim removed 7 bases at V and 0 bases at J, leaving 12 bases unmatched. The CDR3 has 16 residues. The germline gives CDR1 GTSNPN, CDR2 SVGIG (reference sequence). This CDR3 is CASTGGKGSSYNEQFF. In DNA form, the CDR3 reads TGTGCCTCCACGGGGGGTAAGGGGAGCTCCTACAATGAGCAGTTCTTC.

As DNA, the CDR3 is TGTGCCAGCAGTGAATTTGTAGGGGCTAATGAAAAACTGTTTTTT. The encoded protein is CASSEFVGANEKLFF. The chain joins TRBV2 to TRBJ1-4; possible D gene TRBD1, 5 bases. CDR3 length: 15 residues. The V gene's germline CDR1 is SNHLY and CDR2 FYNNEI. V lost 2 bases, J lost 3 bases, and 10 bases lay in between.

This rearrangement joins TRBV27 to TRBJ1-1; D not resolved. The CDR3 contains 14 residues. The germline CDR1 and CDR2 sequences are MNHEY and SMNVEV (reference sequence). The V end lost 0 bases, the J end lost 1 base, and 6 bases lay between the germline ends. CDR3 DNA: TGTGCCAGCAGTTTATCACAGAAGAACACTGAAGCTTTCTTT. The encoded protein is CASSLSQKNTEAFF.

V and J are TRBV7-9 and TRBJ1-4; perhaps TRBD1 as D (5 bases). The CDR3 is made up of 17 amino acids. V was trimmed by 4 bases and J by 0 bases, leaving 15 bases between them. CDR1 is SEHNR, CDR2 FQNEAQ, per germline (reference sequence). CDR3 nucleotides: TGTGCCAGCAGCTCATCGGGGGGAGTAGCAACTAATGAAAAACTGTTTTTT. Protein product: CASSSSGGVATNEKLFF.

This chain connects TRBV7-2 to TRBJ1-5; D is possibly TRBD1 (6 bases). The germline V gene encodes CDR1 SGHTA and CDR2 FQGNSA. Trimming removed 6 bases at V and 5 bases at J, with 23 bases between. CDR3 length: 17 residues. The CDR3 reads CASSRMDSSSLHQPQHF. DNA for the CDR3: TGTGCCAGCAGTCGAATGGACAGTTCTTCCCTGCATCAGCCCCAGCATTTT.

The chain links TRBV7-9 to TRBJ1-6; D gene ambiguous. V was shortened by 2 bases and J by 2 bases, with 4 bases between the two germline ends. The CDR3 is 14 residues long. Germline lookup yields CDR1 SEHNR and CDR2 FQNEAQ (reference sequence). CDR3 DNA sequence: TGTGCCAGCAGCTTACCAGCCTATAATTCACCCCTCCACTTT. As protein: CASSLPAYNSPLHF.

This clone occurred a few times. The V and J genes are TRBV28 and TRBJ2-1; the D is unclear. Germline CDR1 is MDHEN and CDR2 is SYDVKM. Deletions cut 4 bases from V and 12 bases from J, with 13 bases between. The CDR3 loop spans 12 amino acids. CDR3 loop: CASSSDTNSQFF. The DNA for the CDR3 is TGTGCCAGCAGTTCCGACACGAACTCGCAGTTCTTC.

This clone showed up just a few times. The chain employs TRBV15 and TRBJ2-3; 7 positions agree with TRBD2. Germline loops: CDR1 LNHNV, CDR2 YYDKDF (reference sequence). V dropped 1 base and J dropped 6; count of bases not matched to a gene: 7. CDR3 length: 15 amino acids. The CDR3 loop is CATSRVVGGPDTQYF. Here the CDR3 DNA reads TGTGCCACCAGCAGAGTTGTGGGAGGGCCGGATACGCAGTATTTT.

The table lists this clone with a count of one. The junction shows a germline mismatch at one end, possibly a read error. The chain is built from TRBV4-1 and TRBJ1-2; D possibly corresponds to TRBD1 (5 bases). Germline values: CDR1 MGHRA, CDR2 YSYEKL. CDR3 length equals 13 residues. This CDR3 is CASSSNLDIPSAF. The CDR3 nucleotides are TGCGCCAGCAGCTCGAACCTGGACATTCCCTCCGCCTTC.

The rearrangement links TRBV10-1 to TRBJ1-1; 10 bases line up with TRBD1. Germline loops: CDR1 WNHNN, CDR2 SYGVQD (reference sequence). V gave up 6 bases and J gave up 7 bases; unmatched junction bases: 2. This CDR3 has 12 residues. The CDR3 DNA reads TGCGCCAGCAGAGGGACAGGGGATGAAGCTTTCTTT. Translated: CASRGTGDEAFF.

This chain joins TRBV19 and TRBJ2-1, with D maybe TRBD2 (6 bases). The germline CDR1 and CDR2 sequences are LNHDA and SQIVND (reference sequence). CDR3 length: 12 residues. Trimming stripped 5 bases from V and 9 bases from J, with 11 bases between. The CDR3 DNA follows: TGTGCCAGTAGTTCCCTAGCGTTTGAGCAGTTCTTC. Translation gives CASSSLAFEQFF.

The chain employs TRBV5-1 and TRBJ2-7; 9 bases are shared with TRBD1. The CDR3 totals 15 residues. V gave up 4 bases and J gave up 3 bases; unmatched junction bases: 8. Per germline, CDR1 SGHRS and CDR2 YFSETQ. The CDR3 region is CASSPDWDRVYEQYF. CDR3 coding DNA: TGCGCCAGCAGCCCTGATTGGGACAGGGTCTACGAGCAGTACTTC.

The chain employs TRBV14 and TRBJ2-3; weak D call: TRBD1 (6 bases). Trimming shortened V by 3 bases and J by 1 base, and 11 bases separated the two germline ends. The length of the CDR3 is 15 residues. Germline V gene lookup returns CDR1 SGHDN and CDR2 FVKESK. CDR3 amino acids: CASSHVPGGTDTQYF. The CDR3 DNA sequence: TGTGCCAGCAGCCATGTCCCAGGGGGCACAGATACGCAGTATTTT.

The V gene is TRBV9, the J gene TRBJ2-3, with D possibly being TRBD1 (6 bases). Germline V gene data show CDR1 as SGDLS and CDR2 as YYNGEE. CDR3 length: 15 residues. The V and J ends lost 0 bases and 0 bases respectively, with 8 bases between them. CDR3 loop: CASSVGDISTDTQYF. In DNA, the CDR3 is TGTGCCAGCAGCGTAGGGGACATTAGCACAGATACGCAGTATTTT.

For the CDR3, the DNA is TGTGCCAGCAGCCCGACAGGGCGAACCGGGGAGCTGTTTTTT. Residues: CASSPTGRTGELFF. The chain combines TRBV2 with TRBJ2-2; TRBD1 aligns across 7 bases. Germline assignment: CDR1 SNHLY and CDR2 FYNNEI. V lost 6 bases to trimming and J lost 5 bases; unmatched junction nucleotides: 6. This CDR3 is built from 14 residues.

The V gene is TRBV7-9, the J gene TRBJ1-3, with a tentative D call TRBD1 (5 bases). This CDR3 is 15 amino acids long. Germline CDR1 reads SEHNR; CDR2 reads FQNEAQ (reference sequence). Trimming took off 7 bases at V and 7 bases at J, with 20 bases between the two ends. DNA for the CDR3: TGTGCCAGCAACCCAACGGACGGCGGGGCGAACACCATATATTTT. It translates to CASNPTDGGANTIYF.

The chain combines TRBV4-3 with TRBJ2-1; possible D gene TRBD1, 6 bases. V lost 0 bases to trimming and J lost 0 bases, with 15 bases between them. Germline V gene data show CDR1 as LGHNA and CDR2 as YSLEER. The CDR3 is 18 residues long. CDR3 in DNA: TGCGCCAGCAGCCAAGATACATTGGCAGGGGACTCCTACAATGAGCAGTTCTTC. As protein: CASSQDTLAGDSYNEQFF.